A selection of T cell receptor beta chains follows, all from one sample in a study of cytomegalovirus exposure and HLA in healthy donors. Clones were sequenced by immunoSEQ multiplex PCR, and TCRdb holds only the in-frame ones, with some missing. The repertoire holds some 160,000 clones, 84% seen once, with 5% to 7% in the top ten. The specimen sequenced was PBMCs. Receptors were obtained from a man in his fifties in good health and CMV-seropositive. The CDR3 runs from the conserved cysteine through the conserved F or W. Each record gives: CDR3 DNA, CDR3 protein, J gene, CDR3 length, V gene, clone size, D gene. A D gene is named only where the DNA matches it firmly. The size entry is marked missing in some rows and otherwise reads once, few, many or a size class.

TGTGCCAGCAGCTCGGCGGGGGACAATTCACCCCTCCACTTT,CASSSAGDNSPLHF,TRBJ1-6,14,TRBV7-2,NA,NA
TGTGCCAGCAGTTTAAGCGGCGGGGAGTATAGCAATCAGCCCCAGCATTTT,CASSLSGGEYSNQPQHF,TRBJ1-5,17,TRBV27,once,NA
TGTGCCAGCAGCTTAGGGGACAGGGGCCTTAATGAAAAACTGTTTTTT,CASSLGDRGLNEKLFF,TRBJ1-4,16,TRBV7-9,NA,TRBD1
TGCGCCAGCAGCCCGACAGAACACTCTGGAAACACCATATATTTT,CASSPTEHSGNTIYF,TRBJ1-3,15,TRBV4-1,medium-sized,NA
TGTGCCAGCAGCCACTTGAGGACAGGGGAATTTATGAACACTGAAGCTTTCTTT,CASSHLRTGEFMNTEAFF,TRBJ1-1,18,TRBV6-7,NA,TRBD1
TGTGCCAGCAGCTCCGTTGGGACAGGGCACAATGAGCAGTTCTTC,CASSSVGTGHNEQFF,TRBJ2-1,15,TRBV11-2,few,TRBD1
TGTGCCAGCAGCACTTCCGCAGGGCTGAACACTGAAGCTTTCTTT,CASSTSAGLNTEAFF,TRBJ1-1,15,TRBV2,few,NA
TGCGCCAGCTTCGGGGGACCTCCTGGGAATGAGCAGTTCTTC,CASFGGPPGNEQFF,TRBJ2-1,14,TRBV5-1,once,NA
TGTGCCAGCAGCCTGGGACAGGGGGCCTACAATGAGCAGTTCTTC,CASSLGQGAYNEQFF,TRBJ2-1,15,TRBV11-3,NA,TRBD1
TGCGCCAGCAGCCAAACAGGGCCCGCCTCACGCGATACGCAGTATTTT,CASSQTGPASRDTQYF,TRBJ2-3,16,TRBV4-1,NA,NA
TGTGCCAGCAGGGCGGGACAGGGTTCTGGGGCCAACGTCCTGACTTTC,CASRAGQGSGANVLTF,TRBJ2-6,16,TRBV2,NA,TRBD1
TGTGCCAGCAGTCTAACAGGGGGCACTGAAGCTTTCTTT,CASSLTGGTEAFF,TRBJ1-1,13,TRBV2,NA,TRBD1
TGTGCCAGCAGCCTCGGACTAGCGTGGGACAATGAGCAGTTCTTC,CASSLGLAWDNEQFF,TRBJ2-1,15,TRBV9,NA,TRBD2
TGTGCCATCAGTGAGTCACCGAACAACGGGGAGCTGTTTTTT,CAISESPNNGELFF,TRBJ2-2,14,TRBV10-3,NA,NA
TGTGCCAGCAGCCCAGGAAACCAGCCCCAGCATTTT,CASSPGNQPQHF,TRBJ1-5,12,TRBV7-9,NA,NA
TGTGCCAGCAGCTTGAGTCTAGCGGGATACGGTGAGCAGTTCTTC,CASSLSLAGYGEQFF,TRBJ2-1,15,TRBV11-3,NA,TRBD2
TGTGCCAGCAGTGAGGGGGGGAGGAGAGCTAATCAGCCCCAGCATTTT,CASSEGGRRANQPQHF,TRBJ1-5,16,TRBV2,NA,NA
TGTGCCAGCAGCTTCGCAGATACGCAGTATTTT,CASSFADTQYF,TRBJ2-3,11,TRBV7-6,NA,NA
TGCGCCAGCAGTGAGTCGACTCGGGGACTAGTTACCCATGAGCAGTTCTTC,CASSESTRGLVTHEQFF,TRBJ2-1,17,TRBV10-2,NA,TRBD2
TGTGCCAGCAGCCTCAGGGTCACGGACACTGAAGCTTTCTTT,CASSLRVTDTEAFF,TRBJ1-1,14,TRBV2,NA,NA
TGCGCCAGCAGCCGTGAGGGTATGCGAGAGACCCAGTACTTC,CASSREGMRETQYF,TRBJ2-5,14,TRBV5-1,NA,NA
TGTGCCAGCAGTCAGGACAGGTACACTGAAGCTTTCTTT,CASSQDRYTEAFF,TRBJ1-1,13,TRBV27,once,TRBD1
TGTGCCAGTTGGCAGGGTGAAGGGGAGCTGTTTTTT,CASWQGEGELFF,TRBJ2-2,12,TRBV19,NA,NA
TGCGCCAGCAGCTTGTCGGGAACCGGGGAGCTGTTTTTT,CASSLSGTGELFF,TRBJ2-2,13,TRBV5-1,NA,NA
TGTGCCAGCAGCTTGGGACTAGCGGCCCCCACCGGGGAGCTGTTTTTT,CASSLGLAAPTGELFF,TRBJ2-2,16,TRBV5-6,few,TRBD2
TGTGCCAGTAGTCCGTGGCAAGAAGATACGCAGTATTTT,CASSPWQEDTQYF,TRBJ2-3,13,TRBV19,NA,NA
TGCGCCAGCAGCCACCAGACAGGGAGGTTCCGCGAGCAGTACTTC,CASSHQTGRFREQYF,TRBJ2-7,15,TRBV4-1,NA,NA
TGTGCCAGCAGCTTCCAAATCCTCCGACTAGCGGGGGCCGGGGAGCTGTTTTTT,CASSFQILRLAGAGELFF,TRBJ2-2,18,TRBV7-6,once,TRBD2
TGTGCCATCAGTATTGAGGTGGGCACAGATACGCAGTATTTT,CAISIEVGTDTQYF,TRBJ2-3,14,TRBV10-3,NA,NA
TGTGCCAGCAGCCCGGACGGGAGCTCTGGAAACACCATATATTTT,CASSPDGSSGNTIYF,TRBJ1-3,15,TRBV6-6,NA,NA
TGTGCCAGCTCACCACTTCAGGGTCAAGAGACCCAGTACTTC,CASSPLQGQETQYF,TRBJ2-5,14,TRBV18,NA,NA
TGTGCCAGCAGCTTAGGAGACAATGAGCAGTTCTTC,CASSLGDNEQFF,TRBJ2-1,12,TRBV11-2,NA,NA
TGCGCCAGCAGCTCGGGACTCCCAGGAGGCGGGGAGCTGTTTTTT,CASSSGLPGGGELFF,TRBJ2-2,15,TRBV5-1,once,NA
TGTGCCACCCAGGGTAGTGTTACTGGGGCCAACGTCCTGACTTTC,CATQGSVTGANVLTF,TRBJ2-6,15,TRBV19,NA,NA
TGTGCCAGCAGCCTCGGGACAGGGGTTGAGCAGTTCTTC,CASSLGTGVEQFF,TRBJ2-1,13,TRBV11-2,NA,TRBD1
TGTGCCAGCAGCTTAACGGGGGCAGAGTCTATGAACACTGAAGCTTCCTTT,CASSLTGAESMNTEASF,TRBJ1-1,17,TRBV7-3,NA,NA
TGTGCCAGCAGTTACTCCCCAGGGGGCCTCACGGATACGCAGTATTTT,CASSYSPGGLTDTQYF,TRBJ2-3,16,TRBV6-5,NA,TRBD1
TGTGCCACCAAGGCGGGGCGGGCCCTAGATACGCAGTATTTT,CATKAGRALDTQYF,TRBJ2-3,14,TRBV15,NA,NA
TGTGCCAGCAGCTTTACAGGGGGCGTAGATACGCAGTATTTT,CASSFTGGVDTQYF,TRBJ2-3,14,TRBV13,once,TRBD1
TGTGCCAGCAGTTACGACAGGGGGAGTCGCAATCAGCCCCAGCATTTT,CASSYDRGSRNQPQHF,TRBJ1-5,16,TRBV28,NA,TRBD1
TGCAGCGTTGAAGATCGGAACAGGGGGCGCGGAAACTATGGCTACACCTTC,CSVEDRNRGRGNYGYTF,TRBJ1-2,17,TRBV29-1,NA,TRBD1
TGTGCCAGCAGTGAACAGGGGGCGTCAAAAGTTGGCTACACCTTC,CASSEQGASKVGYTF,TRBJ1-2,15,TRBV28,NA,TRBD1
TGTGCCAGCAGCTTGGCTAGCGGGGGCGGTGAGCAGTTCTTC,CASSLASGGGEQFF,TRBJ2-1,14,TRBV5-4,NA,TRBD2
TGTGCACTTGACAGGGATGGTCGGAACACTGAAGCTTTCTTT,CALDRDGRNTEAFF,TRBJ1-1,14,TRBV30,NA,TRBD1
TGTGCCAGCAGCTTTACAGGGCTCAACACTGAAGCTTTCTTT,CASSFTGLNTEAFF,TRBJ1-1,14,TRBV5-8,NA,NA
TGTGCCAGCAGCCAATACCCTAGCGGGGCCTACGAGCAGTACTTC,CASSQYPSGAYEQYF,TRBJ2-7,15,TRBV14,NA,TRBD2
TGTGCCAGCAAAGACAGGGGTAAGGTCAGCAATCAGCCCCAGCATTTT,CASKDRGKVSNQPQHF,TRBJ1-5,16,TRBV2,NA,TRBD1
TGTGCCAGCACCGCGCCGGGGACAGGGATTGTAACTAATGAAAAACTGTTTTTT,CASTAPGTGIVTNEKLFF,TRBJ1-4,18,TRBV7-9,NA,TRBD1
TGCGCCAGCAGCAATACGGCGGTCGTGTCCACAGATACGCAGTATTTT,CASSNTAVVSTDTQYF,TRBJ2-3,16,TRBV4-1,NA,NA
TGTGCCAGTAGTATAGGTGGGACAGGTCGGCATCAGCCCCAGCATTTT,CASSIGGTGRHQPQHF,TRBJ1-5,16,TRBV19,few,TRBD1
TGTGCCAGCAGCCTAAGACCAGGGGACAACTCTGGAAACACCATATATTTT,CASSLRPGDNSGNTIYF,TRBJ1-3,17,TRBV9,NA,NA
TGCAGCGTCCCCGGGACAGGGATCGGCGAGCAGTACTTC,CSVPGTGIGEQYF,TRBJ2-7,13,TRBV29-1,few,TRBD1
TGTGCCAGTAGTCCCTTTAGAGGCCCAAAACTGTTTTTT,CASSPFRGPKLFF,TRBJ1-4,13,TRBV19,NA,NA
TGTGCCAGCAGCGTACGGGGGTCTATCGGGGAGCTGTTTTTT,CASSVRGSIGELFF,TRBJ2-2,14,TRBV9,NA,NA
TGCGCCAGCAGCTTGCTCACTAGCGTCACAGATACGCAGTATTTT,CASSLLTSVTDTQYF,TRBJ2-3,15,TRBV5-1,NA,TRBD2
TGCGCCAGCAGCCTCGGGACAATAATTGGCTATGGCTACACCTTC,CASSLGTIIGYGYTF,TRBJ1-2,15,TRBV5-1,NA,NA
TGTGCCTGGAGTGGGCACCGGGGCACAGATACGCAGTATTTT,CAWSGHRGTDTQYF,TRBJ2-3,14,TRBV30,NA,NA
TGTGCCAGCAGCCCCTCCCGCGGGTACGAGCAGTACTTC,CASSPSRGYEQYF,TRBJ2-7,13,TRBV6-5,NA,NA
TGCAGCGTTGAAAGGACTAGCGGGCACACAGATACGCAGTATTTT,CSVERTSGHTDTQYF,TRBJ2-3,15,TRBV29-1,NA,TRBD2
TGTGCCAGCAGCCAACCGACGGGACAAGTCTCTGGGGCCAACGTCCTGACTTTC,CASSQPTGQVSGANVLTF,TRBJ2-6,18,TRBV4-2,NA,NA